Below, 22 T cell receptor beta chains from the same sample are listed, as sequenced in a study of post-analysis software for immune sequencing data. cDNA libraries for TCR beta contained unique molecular identifiers. TCRdb used MiXCR to reprocess the PCR reads, holding one entry per CDR3 protein. Here the sample spans around 260,000 distinct CDR3 sequences, approximately 34% being singletons. Points from the study as a whole: When patients were compared with controls, a handful of TRBV segments were more frequent, TRBV5-6, TRBV5-1 and TRBV20-1 among them.

Which antigens these TCRs recognize remains unknown. What was sequenced was blood. The receptors were gathered from a girl aged 5 to 17 with multiple sclerosis.

Many counts were recorded for this clonotype. V usage is TRBV18 and J usage is TRBJ2-5; D remains ambiguous. CDR1 KGHSH and CDR2 LQKENI come from the germline V gene. The V gene lost 1 base and the J gene lost 2 bases, with 5 bases spanning the gap. CDR3 length: 13 amino acids. The CDR3 spells CASSPLGQETQYF. The CDR3 coding sequence is TGTGCCAGCTCACCACTAGGACAAGAGACCCAGTACTTC.

For this clonotype: At one end the junction does not follow the germline gene, possibly because of a read error. The J gene is TRBJ1-6, the V gene TRBV6-6; a possible D gene is TRBD1 (5 bases). Looked up from germline, CDR1 is MNHNY and CDR2 is SVGAGI (reference sequence). The CDR3 runs 16 residues. CDR3 DNA sequence: TGTGCCTGCAGCCGGGACCTTAGCTCCTATAATTCACCCCTCCACTTT. This translates into CACSRDLSSYNSPLHF.

The chain employs TRBV18 and TRBJ1-2; no clear D gene. The germline gives CDR1 KGHSH, CDR2 LQKENI. V was pared by 1 base and J by 3 bases, with 21 bases between. This CDR3 spans 18 amino acids. The CDR3 spells CASSPLPPSSVDHYGYTF. The CDR3 bases are TGTGCCAGCTCACCACTACCCCCATCTTCTGTTGATCACTATGGCTACACCTTC.

The table lists this clonotype with a few counts. A read error may be the cause here, since a much bigger clone is one base away. The genes are TRBV10-3 and TRBJ2-5, with D tentatively TRBD1 (6 bases). From germline, CDR1 is ENHRY and CDR2 SYGVKD. CDR3 size: 15 residues. The V gene lost 2 bases and the J gene lost 0 bases, with 10 bases spanning the gap. The CDR3 loop is CAISERNRDQETQYF. DNA of the CDR3: TGTGCCATCAGTGAGCGGAACAGGGACCAAGAGACCCAGTACTTC.

This clonotype was seen repeatedly, ten times or more. This chain uses TRBV28 with TRBJ2-3, with D possibly matching TRBD2 (5 bases). The germline CDR1 and CDR2 sequences are MDHEN and SYDVKM. The CDR3 is made up of 15 amino acids. Trimming removed 6 bases at V and 2 bases at J, with 15 bases between. The CDR3 is CASSLEVGYTDTQYF. CDR3 DNA: TGTGCCAGCAGCCTGGAGGTGGGGTACACAGATACGCAGTATTTT.

This rearrangement joins TRBV7-9 to TRBJ2-2; TRBD1 aligns across 8 bases. The CDR3 extends over 15 amino acids. The trim removed 3 bases at V and 7 bases at J, leaving 7 bases unmatched. From germline, CDR1 is SEHNR and CDR2 FQNEAQ (reference sequence). The DNA for the CDR3 is TGTGCCAGCAGCTTCTGGACAGGGCTGATCGGGGAGCTGTTTTTT. Translated, it gives CASSFWTGLIGELFF.

This clonotype was found a few times. The chain recombines TRBV12-3 or TRBV12-4 with TRBJ1-5; 12 positions match TRBD1. The CDR3 extends over 16 amino acids. The ends lost 6 bases at V and 5 bases at J; junction bases unmatched: 8. The CDR3 DNA sequence: TGTGCCAGCAGCCCGGGGGGACAGGGGGCCCATCAGCCCCAGCATTTT. Its translation: CASSPGGQGAHQPQHF.

To note about this clonotype: A read error is possible here, since a much larger clone lies one base away. This chain joins TRBV29-1 and TRBJ2-3; D might be TRBD2 (5 bases). The germline V gene has CDR1 SQVTM and CDR2 ANQGSEA. This CDR3 is built from 15 residues. The V gene lost 4 bases and the J gene lost 0 bases, with 14 bases spanning the gap. CDR3 sequence: CSVVKAGHSTDTQYF. CDR3 nucleotides: TGCAGCGTTGTCAAGGCGGGCCATAGCACAGATACGCAGTATTTT.

This clonotype was observed many times. The chain links TRBV12-3 or TRBV12-4 to TRBJ1-2, with D possibly TRBD1 on 5 matching bases. The CDR3 extends over 12 amino acids. V lost 3 bases, J lost 8 bases, and 10 bases lay in between. The CDR3 loop reads CASSFERQGYTF. The CDR3 bases are TGTGCCAGCAGTTTTGAGAGACAGGGCTACACCTTC.

The chain is built from TRBV7-9 and TRBJ2-7, with 7 bases lining up with TRBD1. The CDR3 is 14 amino acids. Germline CDR1 SEHNR, CDR2 FQNEAQ (reference sequence). V was clipped by 5 bases and J by 2 bases; unmatched bases: 6. The CDR3 sequence: CASSAYRGPYEQYF. The CDR3 coding sequence is TGTGCCAGCAGCGCCTACAGGGGCCCCTACGAGCAGTACTTC.

Only one count was recorded for this clonotype. The V gene is TRBV27, the J gene TRBJ2-7; no firm D call. The CDR3 runs 10 residues. The V end was cut by 6 bases, the J end by 7 bases, with 7 bases between. CDR1 and CDR2 (germline): MNHEY, SMNVEV (reference sequence). The CDR3 DNA sequence: TGTGCCAGCAGCCTCCGGGAGCAGTACTTC. Protein: CASSLREQYF.

This clonotype was counted at least ten times. This chain joins TRBV6-1 and TRBJ2-5, with TRBD1 as a possible D gene (5 bases). This CDR3 contains 14 residues. Trimming pared 1 base from V and 5 bases from J, leaving 11 bases between. Germline V gene lookup returns CDR1 MNHNS and CDR2 SASEGT. The CDR3 sequence: CASSEGGQPETQYF. DNA for the CDR3: TGTGCCAGCAGTGAAGGGGGCCAGCCCGAGACCCAGTACTTC.

This clonotype was recorded many times. The chain joins TRBV7-3 to TRBJ2-1, with 14 bases that match TRBD2. The trim removed 5 bases at V and 10 bases at J, leaving 10 bases unmatched. Per the germline V gene, CDR1 is SGHTA and CDR2 is FQGTGA. This CDR3 region has 16 residues. CDR3 loop: CASSPGTSGSKWEQFF. As DNA, the CDR3 is TGTGCCAGCAGCCCCGGGACTAGCGGGAGTAAATGGGAGCAGTTCTTC.

The gene calls are TRBV28 and TRBJ2-6, with 7 bases that match TRBD1. This CDR3 is 15 amino acids long. CDR1 and CDR2 from the germline V gene are MDHEN and SYDVKM. The trim removed 6 bases at V and 4 bases at J, leaving 6 bases unmatched. CDR3 nucleotide sequence: TGTGCCAGCAGCCGTACAGGGGTCGGGGCCAACGTCCTGACTTTC. This translates into CASSRTGVGANVLTF.

This clonotype was seen at least ten times. This sequence joins TRBV5-1 and TRBJ2-3; TRBD1 matches 7 bases. The CDR3 is 17 residues long. The V gene's germline CDR1 is SGHRS and CDR2 YFSETQ. Trimming removed 6 bases from V and 0 bases from J; junction bases left unmatched: 13. CDR3: CASTQRRGLTSTDTQYF. In DNA, the CDR3 is TGCGCCAGCACCCAACGAAGGGGGCTTACTAGCACAGATACGCAGTATTTT.

Worth noting for this clonotype: At one end, the junction sequence differs from germline, possibly due to a read error. The J gene is TRBJ2-3, the V gene TRBV7-2, with no clear D. Germline V gene lookup returns CDR1 SGHTA and CDR2 FQGNSA. The CDR3 runs 14 residues. In DNA, the CDR3 is TGTGCCAGCGGCTTTCTCACGGGTACAGATACGCAGTATTTT. Protein product: CASGFLTGTDTQYF. Variable domain in full (rest from reference TRBV7-2 and TRBJ2-3): GAGVSQSPSNKVTEKGKDVELRCDPISGHTALYWYRQSLGQGLEFLIYFQGNSAPDKSGLPSDRFSAERTGGSVSTLTIQRTQQEDSAVYLCASGFLTGTDTQYFGPGTRLTVL.

This clonotype was detected many times. J is TRBJ2-1 and V is TRBV6-2 or TRBV6-3; weak D call: TRBD2 (6 bases). Germline V gene lookup returns CDR1 MNHEY and CDR2 SVGEGT. The V end was cut by 10 bases, the J end by 9 bases, with 16 bases between. The CDR3 has 12 residues. The CDR3 region is CATQVTRGEQFF. In DNA, the CDR3 is TGTGCCACCCAAGTGACGCGGGGTGAGCAGTTCTTC.

The chain carries TRBV24-1 and TRBJ2-1; the D is unclear. V was trimmed by 0 bases and J by 8 bases, leaving 4 bases between them. Germline-derived CDR1 and CDR2 are KGHDR and SFDVKD. This CDR3 comprises 12 residues. This CDR3 reads CATSDLCDEQFF. The CDR3 coding sequence is TGTGCCACCAGTGATTTGTGCGATGAGCAGTTCTTC.

This clonotype was seen repeatedly, ten times or more. The chain couples TRBV12-3 or TRBV12-4 to TRBJ2-3; the match to TRBD2 covers 10 bases. The junction had 8 bases not matched to a gene; V was cut back by 6 bases and J by 2 bases. The CDR3 runs to 16 residues. The CDR3 coding sequence is TGTGCCAGCAGGGTGGGACTAGCGACACTCACAGATACGCAGTATTTT. It is translated as CASRVGLATLTDTQYF.

This clonotype occurred a few times. J is TRBJ1-3 and V is TRBV20-1, with D unclear. Germline CDR1 reads DFQATT; CDR2 reads SNEGSKA (reference sequence). This CDR3 has 13 residues. V lost 3 bases and J 1 base, leaving 7 bases between the germline ends. For the CDR3, the DNA is TGCAGTGCTAGGCCCGGATCTGGAAACACCATATATTTT. Its translation: CSARPGSGNTIYF.

The rearrangement uses TRBV4-2 and TRBJ2-7, with TRBD1 identical over 7 bases. Germline assignment: CDR1 LGHNA and CDR2 YNFKEQ. V was pared by 2 bases and J by 3 bases, with 4 bases of the junction left unmatched. The CDR3 is made up of 14 amino acids. DNA for the CDR3: TGTGCCAGCAGCCAAACGGGACAGCGCTACGAGCAGTACTTC. This translates into CASSQTGQRYEQYF.

The V call is TRBV4-3, the J call TRBJ1-1; a weak D match, TRBD1 (5 bases). The length of the CDR3 is 14 residues. CDR1 and CDR2 (germline): LGHNA, YSLEER. V lost 0 bases, J lost 1 base, and 6 bases lay in between. The CDR3 loop is CASSQDGGNTEAFF. CDR3 in DNA: TGCGCCAGCAGCCAAGATGGGGGGAACACTGAAGCTTTCTTT.